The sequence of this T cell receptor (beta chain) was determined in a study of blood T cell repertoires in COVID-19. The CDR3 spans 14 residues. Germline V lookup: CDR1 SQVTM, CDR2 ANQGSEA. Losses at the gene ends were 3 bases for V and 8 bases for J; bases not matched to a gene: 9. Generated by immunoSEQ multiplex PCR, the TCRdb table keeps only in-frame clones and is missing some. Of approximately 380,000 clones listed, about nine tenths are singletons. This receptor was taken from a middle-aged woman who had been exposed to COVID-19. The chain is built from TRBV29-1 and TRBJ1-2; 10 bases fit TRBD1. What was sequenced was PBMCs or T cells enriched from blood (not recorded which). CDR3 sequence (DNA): TGCAGCGTTGAGGGAGGGACAGGGGCGAAGGGCTACACCTTC. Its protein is CSVEGGTGAKGYTF.